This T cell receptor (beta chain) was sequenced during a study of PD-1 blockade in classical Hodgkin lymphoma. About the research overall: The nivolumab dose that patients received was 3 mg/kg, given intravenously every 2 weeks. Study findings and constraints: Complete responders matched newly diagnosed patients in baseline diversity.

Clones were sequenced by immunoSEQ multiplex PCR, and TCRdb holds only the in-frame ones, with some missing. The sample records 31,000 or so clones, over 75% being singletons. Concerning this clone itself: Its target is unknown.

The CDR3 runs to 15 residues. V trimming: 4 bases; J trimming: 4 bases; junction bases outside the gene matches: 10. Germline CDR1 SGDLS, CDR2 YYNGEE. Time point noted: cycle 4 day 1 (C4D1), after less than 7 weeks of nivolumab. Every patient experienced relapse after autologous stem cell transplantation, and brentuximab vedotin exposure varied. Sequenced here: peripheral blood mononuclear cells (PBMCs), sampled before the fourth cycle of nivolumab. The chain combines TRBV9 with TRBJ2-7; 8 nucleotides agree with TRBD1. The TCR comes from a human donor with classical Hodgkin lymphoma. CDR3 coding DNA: TGTGCCAGCAGCTCCGGACAGGGAGGTACTTACGAGCAGTACTTC. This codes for CASSSGQGGTYEQYF.